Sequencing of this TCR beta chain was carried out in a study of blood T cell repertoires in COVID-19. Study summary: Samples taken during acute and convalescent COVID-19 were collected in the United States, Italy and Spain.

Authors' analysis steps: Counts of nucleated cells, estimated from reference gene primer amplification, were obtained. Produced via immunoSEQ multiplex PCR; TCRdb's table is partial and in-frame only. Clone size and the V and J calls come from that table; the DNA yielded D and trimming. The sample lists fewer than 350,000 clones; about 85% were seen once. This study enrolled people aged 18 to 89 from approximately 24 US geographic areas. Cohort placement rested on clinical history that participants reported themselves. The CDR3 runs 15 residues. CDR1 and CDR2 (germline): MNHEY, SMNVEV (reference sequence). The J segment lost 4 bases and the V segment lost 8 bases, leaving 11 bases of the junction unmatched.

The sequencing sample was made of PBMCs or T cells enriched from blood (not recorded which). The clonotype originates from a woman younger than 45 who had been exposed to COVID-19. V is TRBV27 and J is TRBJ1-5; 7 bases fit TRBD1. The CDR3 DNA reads TGTGCCAGCTCGGGACAGACTTCAGGGAATCAGCCCCAGCATTTT. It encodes CASSGQTSGNQPQHF.